What follows are 16 T cell receptor beta chains derived from one specimen sequenced in a study of shared clonotypes between healthy human individuals. TCRdb keeps only in-frame clones here, not all; method: immunoSEQ multiplex PCR. Of some 790,000 clones in the sample, 72% were seen once. Sample: memory CD4+ T cells sorted from blood. Regarding subset: CD45RA-negative fraction. The receptors shown here come from a woman aged 25 to 39 in good health.

The V call is TRBV10-3, the J call TRBJ2-7, with 8 bases aligning to TRBD1. Germline trimming cut 3 bases from V and 5 bases from J; bases unmatched to any gene: 6. CDR3 size: 14 residues. The germline CDR1 and CDR2 sequences are ENHRY and SYGVKD. The CDR3 coding sequence is TGTGCCATCAGTGACCGGGACAGGAACAACGAGCAGTACTTC. It yields the protein CAISDRDRNNEQYF.

This chain connects TRBV19 to TRBJ2-7; 9 bases map to TRBD1. The germline CDR1 and CDR2 sequences are LNHDA and SQIVND (reference sequence). This CDR3 is built from 13 residues. Trimming at V came to 7 bases and at J to 4 bases, leaving 5 bases not matched to a gene. Written as DNA, the CDR3 is TGTGCCAGTATGTCGACAGGGGGATACGAGCAGTACTTC. It yields the protein CASMSTGGYEQYF.

This clone was observed a few times. The chain links TRBV7-2 to TRBJ1-2; no firm D call. CDR3 length equals 15 residues. The V and J ends lost 3 bases and 1 base respectively, with 12 bases between them. Germline-derived CDR1 and CDR2 are SGHTA and FQGNSA. The CDR3 is CASSFSSDINYGYTF. The CDR3 bases are TGTGCCAGCAGCTTTAGTTCCGATATTAACTATGGCTACACCTTC.

The V and J genes are TRBV19 and TRBJ1-5; D unclear. Trimming pared 5 bases from V and 3 bases from J, leaving 8 bases between. Germline V lookup: CDR1 LNHDA, CDR2 SQIVND (reference sequence). The CDR3 totals 13 residues. The CDR3 region has the DNA TGTGCCAGTAGTCTCGTCATCAATCAGCCCCAGCATTTT. Its translation is CASSLVINQPQHF.

A few counts support this clone. Here the CDR3 reads CASSPTTASPNNQPQHF. CDR3 coding DNA: TGTGCCAGCAGCCCAACGACAGCTTCCCCCAACAATCAGCCCCAGCATTTT. V gene TRBV28 combines with J gene TRBJ1-5; tentatively, D is TRBD1 (5 bases). Germline CDR1 reads MDHEN; CDR2 reads SYDVKM. CDR3 length: 17 amino acids. V lost 6 bases and J lost 3, with 21 bases in between.

The chain is built from TRBV19 and TRBJ1-5; D might be TRBD1 (5 bases). The CDR3 is made up of 12 amino acids. Germline V gene sequence: CDR1 LNHDA, CDR2 SQIVND (reference sequence). V shed 9 bases and J shed 7 bases, with 13 bases lying between them. The CDR3 DNA sequence: TGTGCCAGCCAAGGATGGGGCCAGCCCCAGCATTTT. Amino acids: CASQGWGQPQHF. Full variable domain (rest looked up from reference TRBV19 and TRBJ1-5): DGGITQSPKYLFRKEGQNVTLSCEQNLNHDAMYWYRQDPGQGLRLIYYSQIVNDFQKGDIAEGYSVSREKKESFPLTVTSAQKNPTAFYLCASQGWGQPQHFGDGTRLSIL.

V and J are TRBV5-1 and TRBJ2-1, with 8 bases aligning to TRBD2. The V and J ends lost 0 bases and 8 bases, in that order; junction bases with no gene match: 4. The CDR3 is 14 amino acids. CDR1 is SGHRS, CDR2 YFSETQ, per germline. CDR3 in amino acids: CASSLAGGPDEQFF. CDR3 DNA sequence: TGCGCCAGCAGCTTGGCGGGAGGGCCCGATGAGCAGTTCTTC. The whole variable domain, remainder taken from reference TRBV5-1 and TRBJ2-1, is KAGVTQTPRYLIKTRGQQVTLSCSPISGHRSVSWYQQTPGQGLQFLFEYFSETQRNKGNFPGRFSGRQFSNSRSEMNVSTLELGDSALYLCASSLAGGPDEQFFGPGTRLTVL.

The chain uses TRBV5-1 and TRBJ2-2, with D perhaps matching TRBD1 (5 bases). This CDR3 comprises 13 residues. Trimming cost V 3 bases and J 5 bases, with 8 bases left between them. From germline, CDR1 is SGHRS and CDR2 YFSETQ. CDR3 sequence: CASSSGQTGELFF. DNA of the CDR3: TGCGCCAGCAGCTCCGGACAAACCGGGGAGCTGTTTTTT.

The chain recombines TRBV7-9 with TRBJ1-4; D gene unclear. Trimming stripped 2 bases from V and 4 bases from J, with 11 bases between. The length of the CDR3 is 15 residues. Germline assignment: CDR1 SEHNR and CDR2 FQNEAQ (reference sequence). The CDR3 DNA reads TGTGCCAGCAGCTTACAAGGGCCGATTAATGAAAAACTGTTTTTT. Translating gives CASSLQGPINEKLFF.

This clone was seen more than once but under ten times. The V gene is TRBV10-2, the J gene TRBJ1-1, with no clear D. Trimming removed 1 base at V and 2 bases at J, with 17 bases between. This CDR3 is built from 17 residues. CDR1 WSHSY and CDR2 SAAADI come from the germline V gene. The CDR3 DNA follows: TGCGCCAGCAGTGAGTTTACCCGGAAAACAGTTAACACTGAAGCTTTCTTT. Translation: CASSEFTRKTVNTEAFF.

This clone was observed many times. The J gene is TRBJ2-7, the V gene TRBV2, with 10 bases matching TRBD2. In germline, CDR1 is SNHLY, CDR2 FYNNEI. The trim removed 10 bases at V and 6 bases at J, leaving 9 bases unmatched. CDR3 length: 13 residues. CDR3 DNA: TGTGCCACCGGTGAGGAGCGGGAGGGCGAGCAGTACTTC. Amino acids: CATGEEREGEQYF.

The chain is built from TRBV29-1 and TRBJ2-1; D is perhaps TRBD2 (6 bases). The germline gives CDR1 SQVTM, CDR2 ANQGSEA. This CDR3 comprises 13 residues. V gave up 4 bases and J gave up 6 bases, with 13 bases separating them. CDR3 sequence reads: CSVVPAGTNEQFF. CDR3 nucleotide sequence: TGCAGCGTTGTACCAGCGGGTACCAATGAGCAGTTCTTC.

This clone was seen a few times. The genes are TRBV18 and TRBJ1-4; TRBD1 is a possible D gene (6 bases). Trimming shortened V by 3 bases and J by 7 bases, and 12 bases separated the two germline ends. The CDR3 loop spans 14 amino acids. In germline, CDR1 is KGHSH, CDR2 LQKENI. DNA of the CDR3: TGTGCCAGCTCACCGGGGGGGCGTGGTGAAAAACTGTTTTTT. Its translation: CASSPGGRGEKLFF. Complete variable domain (other parts from reference TRBV18 and TRBJ1-4): NAGVMQNPRHLVRRRGQEARLRCSPMKGHSHVYWYRQLPEEGLKFMVYLQKENIIDESGMPKERFSAEFPKEGPSILRIQQVVRGDSAAYFCASSPGGRGEKLFFGSGTQLSVL.

CDR3 loop: CAWRGIPRQGQGANVLTF. CDR3 DNA: TGTGCCTGGAGGGGGATCCCCCGGCAGGGTCAGGGGGCCAACGTCCTGACTTTC. The chain recombines TRBV30 with TRBJ2-6; maybe TRBD1 (5 bases). The germline V and J ends were trimmed by 3 bases and 4 bases, with 22 bases remaining between them. The CDR3 length is 18 residues. The germline gives CDR1 GTSNPN, CDR2 SVGIG (reference sequence).

This chain joins TRBV5-1 and TRBJ2-1; 16 nucleotides agree with TRBD2. Germline CDR1 is SGHRS and CDR2 is YFSETQ. Trimming removed 4 bases from V and 2 bases from J; junction bases left unmatched: 15. CDR3 size: 21 residues. The CDR3 DNA is TGCGCCAGCAGCCACCCACGGGGACTAGCGGGAGGGCCGGGGACCTACAATGAGCAGTTCTTC. It is translated as CASSHPRGLAGGPGTYNEQFF.

The J gene is TRBJ1-4, the V gene TRBV19; D unclear. The CDR3 has 13 residues. Germline-derived CDR1 and CDR2 are LNHDA and SQIVND (reference sequence). Deletions cut 0 bases from V and 10 bases from J, with 9 bases between. This CDR3 is CASSIDHGGKLFF. The DNA for the CDR3 is TGTGCCAGTAGTATAGATCACGGAGGAAAACTGTTTTTT.